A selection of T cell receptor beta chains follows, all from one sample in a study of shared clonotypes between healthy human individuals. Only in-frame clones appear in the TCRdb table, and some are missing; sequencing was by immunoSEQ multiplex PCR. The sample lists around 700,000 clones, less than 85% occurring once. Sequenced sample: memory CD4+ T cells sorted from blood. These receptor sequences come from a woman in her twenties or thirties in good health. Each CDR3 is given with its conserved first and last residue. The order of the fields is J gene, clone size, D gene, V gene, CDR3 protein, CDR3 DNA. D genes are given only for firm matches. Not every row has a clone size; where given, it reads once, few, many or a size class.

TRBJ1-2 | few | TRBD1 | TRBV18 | CASSQIGTGEYGYTF | TGTGCCAGCTCGCAAATCGGGACAGGGGAGTATGGCTACACCTTC
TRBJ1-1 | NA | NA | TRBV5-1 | CASSVGLNTEAFF | TGCGCCAGCAGCGTGGGGTTGAACACTGAAGCTTTCTTT
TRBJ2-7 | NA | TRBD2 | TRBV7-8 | CASSFWLAGGGEQYF | TGTGCCAGCAGCTTTTGGCTAGCGGGAGGTGGCGAGCAGTACTTC
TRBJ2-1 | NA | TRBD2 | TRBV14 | CASSQGSGASYNEQFF | TGTGCCAGCAGCCAAGGCAGCGGGGCCTCCTACAATGAGCAGTTCTTC
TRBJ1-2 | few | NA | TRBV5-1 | CASSLEEGTYGYTF | TGCGCCAGCAGCTTGGAGGAGGGGACCTATGGCTACACCTTC
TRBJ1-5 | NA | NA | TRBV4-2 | CASSQAGRGNQPQHF | TGTGCCAGCAGCCAAGCAGGTAGGGGCAATCAGCCCCAGCATTTT
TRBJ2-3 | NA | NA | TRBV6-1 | CASLGPVTDTQYF | TGTGCCAGCCTGGGGCCGGTCACAGATACGCAGTATTTT
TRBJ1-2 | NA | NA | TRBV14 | CASSPITGWGYTF | TGTGCCAGCAGCCCGATCACAGGGTGGGGCTACACCTTC
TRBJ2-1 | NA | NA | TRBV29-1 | CSVAPYNEQFF | TGCAGCGTTGCCCCGTACAATGAGCAGTTCTTC
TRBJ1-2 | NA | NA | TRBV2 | CASKRDGEGGYTF | TGTGCCAGCAAGCGGGACGGGGAAGGAGGCTACACCTTC
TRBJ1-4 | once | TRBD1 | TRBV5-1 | CASSNRGLGEKLFF | TGCGCCAGCTCTAACAGGGGGCTAGGCGAAAAACTGTTTTTT
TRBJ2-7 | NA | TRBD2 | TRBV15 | CATSRDPGGNEQYF | TGTGCCACCAGCAGAGATCCCGGGGGGAACGAGCAGTACTTC
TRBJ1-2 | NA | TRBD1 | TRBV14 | CASSQLVLRGTRYGYTF | TGTGCCAGCAGCCAACTCGTACTCAGGGGGACCCGTTATGGCTACACCTTC
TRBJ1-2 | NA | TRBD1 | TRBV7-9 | CASSTPQGARIYGYTF | TGTGCCAGCAGCACACCACAGGGGGCGCGGATTTATGGCTACACCTTC
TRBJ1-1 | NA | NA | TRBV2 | CASTGLGNTEAFF | TGTGCCAGCACGGGCTTGGGGAACACTGAAGCTTTCTTT
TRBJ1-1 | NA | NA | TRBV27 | CASSLYLRSEAFF | TGTGCCAGCAGTTTATATTTGCGTTCTGAAGCTTTCTTT
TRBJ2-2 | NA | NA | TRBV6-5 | CASSYSLTGELFF | TGTGCCAGCAGTTACTCGCTCACCGGGGAGCTGTTTTTT
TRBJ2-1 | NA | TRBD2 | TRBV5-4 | CASRLTSGKYNEQFF | TGTGCCAGCAGATTGACTAGCGGCAAATACAATGAGCAGTTCTTC
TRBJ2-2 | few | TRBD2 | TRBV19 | CASSIGGGNTGELFF | TGTGCCAGTAGTATCGGCGGGGGAAACACCGGGGAGCTGTTTTTT
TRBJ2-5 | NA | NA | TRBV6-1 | CASIGETQYF | TGTGCCAGCATCGGTGAGACCCAGTACTTC
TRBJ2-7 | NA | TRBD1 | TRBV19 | CASSFGQGGTYEQYF | TGTGCCAGTAGTTTTGGACAGGGTGGTACCTACGAGCAGTACTTC
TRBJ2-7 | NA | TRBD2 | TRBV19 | CASSTSGRPYEQYF | TGTGCCAGTAGTACTAGCGGTCGACCCTACGAGCAGTACTTC
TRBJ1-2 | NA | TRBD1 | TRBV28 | CASSTPTPKQGRVYGYTF | TGTGCCAGCAGTACACCCACCCCAAAACAGGGGAGGGTCTATGGCTACACCTTC
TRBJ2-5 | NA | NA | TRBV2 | CASSSDWTETQYF | TGTGCCAGCAGTTCGGACTGGACGGAGACCCAGTACTTC
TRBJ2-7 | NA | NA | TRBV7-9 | CASSWDSYEQYF | TGTGCCAGCAGCTGGGACTCCTACGAGCAGTACTTC
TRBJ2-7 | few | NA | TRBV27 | CASSTTSRSYEQYF | TGTGCCAGCAGTACCACTAGCCGATCCTACGAGCAGTACTTC
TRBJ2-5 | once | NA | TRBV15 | CATSRDRGETQYF | TGTGCCACCAGCAGAGATAGAGGGGAGACCCAGTACTTC
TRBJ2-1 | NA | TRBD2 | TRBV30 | CAWRGGSYNEQFF | TGTGCCTGGAGGGGGGGGTCCTACAATGAGCAGTTCTTC
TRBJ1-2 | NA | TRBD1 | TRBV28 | CASSNGQGKTYGYTF | TGTGCCAGCAGTAACGGACAGGGGAAAACCTATGGCTACACCTTC
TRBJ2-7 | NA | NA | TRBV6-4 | CASSDSEGGSYEQYF | TGTGCCAGCAGTGACTCAGAGGGGGGGTCCTACGAGCAGTACTTC
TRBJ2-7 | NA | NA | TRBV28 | CASSTIGHSYEQYF | TGTGCCAGCAGTACAATTGGACATTCCTACGAGCAGTACTTC
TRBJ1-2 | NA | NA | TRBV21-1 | CASSKEGQSEGYGYTF | TGTGCCAGCAGCAAAGAGGGGCAATCAGAGGGCTATGGCTACACCTTC
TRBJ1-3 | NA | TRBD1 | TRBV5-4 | CASSLPGTEGNTIYF | TGTGCCAGCAGCTTACCCGGGACAGAGGGAAACACCATATATTTT
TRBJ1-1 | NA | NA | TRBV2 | CASRDEGVGTEAFF | TGTGCCAGCAGGGACGAGGGGGTTGGCACTGAAGCTTTCTTT
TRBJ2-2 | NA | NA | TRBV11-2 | CASSLGGWGQTNTGELFF | TGTGCCAGCAGCTTAGGCGGCTGGGGGCAGACTAACACCGGGGAGCTGTTTTTT
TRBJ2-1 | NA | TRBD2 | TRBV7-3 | CASSPRLADPNEQFF | TGTGCCAGCAGCCCGCGACTAGCGGACCCCAATGAGCAGTTCTTC
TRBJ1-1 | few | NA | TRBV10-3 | CAISDGGLVLGNTEAFF | TGTGCCATCAGTGATGGGGGTTTGGTTCTAGGGAACACTGAAGCTTTCTTT
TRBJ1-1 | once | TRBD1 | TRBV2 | CASRKGQSNTEAFF | TGTGCCAGCAGGAAGGGACAGTCTAACACTGAAGCTTTCTTT
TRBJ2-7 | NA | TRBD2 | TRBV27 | CASSFGTIGSRQYF | TGTGCCAGCAGTTTCGGGACTATTGGTTCGAGGCAGTACTTC
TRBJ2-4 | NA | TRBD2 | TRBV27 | CASSLKAGVAKNIQYF | TGTGCCAGCAGTTTAAAGGCGGGGGTAGCCAAAAACATTCAGTACTTC
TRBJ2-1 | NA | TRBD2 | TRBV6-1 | CASTISGEGYNEQFF | TGTGCCAGCACCATCTCCGGGGAGGGATACAATGAGCAGTTCTTC
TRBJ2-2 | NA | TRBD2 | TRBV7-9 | CASSLVGTSENTGELFF | TGTGCCAGCAGCTTAGTCGGGACTAGCGAGAACACCGGGGAGCTGTTTTTT
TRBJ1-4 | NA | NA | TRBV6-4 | CASSVSGNLANEKLFF | TGTGCCAGCAGTGTCTCCGGGAACCTGGCTAATGAAAAACTGTTTTTT
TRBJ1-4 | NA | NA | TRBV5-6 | CASSSQGGSEKLFF | TGTGCCAGCAGCTCACAGGGTGGATCTGAAAAACTGTTTTTT
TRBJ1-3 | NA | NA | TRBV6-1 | CASRSFVGNTIYF | TGTGCCAGCAGATCCTTTGTGGGAAACACCATATATTTT
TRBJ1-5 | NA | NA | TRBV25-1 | CASSDHSYQPQHF | TGTGCCAGCAGTGATCATAGCTATCAGCCCCAGCATTTT
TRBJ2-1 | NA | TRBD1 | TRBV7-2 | CASSLASGTAYNEQFF | TGTGCCAGCAGCTTAGCGTCCGGGACAGCGTACAATGAGCAGTTCTTC
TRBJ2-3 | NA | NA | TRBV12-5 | CASGSFWGSQYF | TGTGCTAGTGGTTCATTTTGGGGGTCGCAGTATTTT
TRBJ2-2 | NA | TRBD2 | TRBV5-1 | CASSLQLAGGTGELFF | TGCGCCAGCAGCTTGCAACTAGCGGGAGGAACCGGGGAGCTGTTTTTT
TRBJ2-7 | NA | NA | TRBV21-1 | CASSHLPGLASIYEQYF | TGTGCCAGCAGCCATCTCCCGGGGTTGGCCTCGATCTACGAGCAGTACTTC
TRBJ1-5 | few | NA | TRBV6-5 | CASSTRRNQPQHF | TGTGCCAGTTCGACACGACGCAATCAGCCCCAGCATTTT
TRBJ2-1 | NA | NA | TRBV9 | CASSVEEYSWVEQFF | TGTGCCAGCAGCGTAGAGGAGTATAGTTGGGTTGAGCAGTTCTTC
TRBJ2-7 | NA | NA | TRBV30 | CAWSGGASEQYF | TGTGCCTGGAGTGGGGGGGCGTCGGAGCAGTACTTC
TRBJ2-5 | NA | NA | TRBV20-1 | CSVGKGETQYF | TGCAGTGTTGGGAAAGGGGAGACCCAGTACTTC
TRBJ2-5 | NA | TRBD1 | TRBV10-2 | CASSGTGKETQYF | TGCGCCAGCAGCGGGACAGGGAAAGAGACCCAGTACTTC
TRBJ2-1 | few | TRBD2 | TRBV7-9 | CASTPITSGLHNEQFF | TGTGCCAGCACCCCAATTACTAGCGGTCTCCACAATGAGCAGTTCTTC
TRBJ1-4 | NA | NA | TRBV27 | CASSSSDGGWEKLFF | TGTGCCAGCAGTTCCTCGGACGGAGGATGGGAAAAACTGTTTTTT
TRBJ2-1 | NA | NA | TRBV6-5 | CASSYPGCQHDEQFF | TGTGCCAGCAGTTATCCGGGATGCCAACATGATGAGCAGTTCTTC